This TCR beta chain derives from a study of cytomegalovirus exposure and HLA in healthy donors. Overall study results and limits: Rarity characterized most TCR sequences, yet some public TCRs appeared in many donors. The authors enumerated 150 to 200 TCR beta chains as linked to cytomegalovirus.

TCRdb's copy holds only in-frame clones and misses some; the assay was immunoSEQ multiplex PCR. The table records 150,000 to 200,000 clones, 87% of them present only once. This clone occurred a few times. The target antigen is unknown. The V gene's germline CDR1 is PRHDT and CDR2 FYEKMQ (reference sequence). The length of the CDR3 is 12 residues. Between the trimmed V and J ends, which lost 1 base and 6 bases, there was a span of 4 bases. The sequence was obtained from a woman in her 30s in good health and CMV-seronegative. The sequenced sample consisted of PBMCs. The chain has TRBV13 and TRBJ1-5; D unresolved. CDR3 nucleotides: TGTGCCAGCAGCTTAGCAGGTCAGCCCCAGCATTTT. As protein: CASSLAGQPQHF.